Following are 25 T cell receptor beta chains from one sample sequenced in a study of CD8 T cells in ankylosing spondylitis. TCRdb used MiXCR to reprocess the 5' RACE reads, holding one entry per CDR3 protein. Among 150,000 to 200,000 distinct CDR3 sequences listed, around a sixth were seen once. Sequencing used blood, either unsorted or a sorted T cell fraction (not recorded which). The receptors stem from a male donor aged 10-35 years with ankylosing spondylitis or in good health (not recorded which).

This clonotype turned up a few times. In DNA form, the CDR3 reads TGCAGTGCTAGATCGGGATATGGCTACACCTTC. It is translated as CSARSGYGYTF. V and J are TRBV20-1 and TRBJ1-2; D unresolved. Deletions cut 2 bases from V and 5 bases from J, with 6 bases between. Germline CDR1 DFQATT, CDR2 SNEGSKA (reference sequence). This CDR3 region has 11 residues.

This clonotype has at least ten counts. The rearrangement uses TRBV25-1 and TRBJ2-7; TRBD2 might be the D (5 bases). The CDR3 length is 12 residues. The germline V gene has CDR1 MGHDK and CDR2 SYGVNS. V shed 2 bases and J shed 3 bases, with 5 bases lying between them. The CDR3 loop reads CASSEAGYEQYV. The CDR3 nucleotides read TGTGCCAGCAGTGAAGCGGGCTACGAGCAGTACGTC.

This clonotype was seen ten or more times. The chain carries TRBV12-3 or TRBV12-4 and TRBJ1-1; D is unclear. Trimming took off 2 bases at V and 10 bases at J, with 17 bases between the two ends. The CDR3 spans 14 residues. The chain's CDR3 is CASSLPGPLIRAFF. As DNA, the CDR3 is TGTGCCAGCAGTTTACCGGGCCCGTTAATTAGAGCTTTCTTT.

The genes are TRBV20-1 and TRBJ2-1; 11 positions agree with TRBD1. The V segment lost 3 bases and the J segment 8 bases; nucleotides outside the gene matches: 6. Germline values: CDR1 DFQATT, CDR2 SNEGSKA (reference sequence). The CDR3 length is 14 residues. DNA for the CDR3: TGCAGTGCTAGCCCGGGACAGGGGGGCGATGAGCAGTTCTTC. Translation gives CSASPGQGGDEQFF.

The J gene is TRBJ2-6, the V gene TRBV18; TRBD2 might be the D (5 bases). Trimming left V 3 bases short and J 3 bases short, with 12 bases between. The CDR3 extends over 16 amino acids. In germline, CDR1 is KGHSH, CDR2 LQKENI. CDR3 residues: CASSPGAHDGANVLTF. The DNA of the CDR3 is TGTGCCAGCTCACCGGGAGCCCACGATGGGGCCAACGTCCTGACTTTC. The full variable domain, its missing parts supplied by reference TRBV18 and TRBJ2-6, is NAGVMQNPRHLVRRRGQEARLRCSPMKGHSHVYWYRQLPEEGLKFMVYLQKENIIDESGMPKERFSAEFPKEGPSILRIQQVVRGDSAAYFCASSPGAHDGANVLTFGAGSRLTVL.

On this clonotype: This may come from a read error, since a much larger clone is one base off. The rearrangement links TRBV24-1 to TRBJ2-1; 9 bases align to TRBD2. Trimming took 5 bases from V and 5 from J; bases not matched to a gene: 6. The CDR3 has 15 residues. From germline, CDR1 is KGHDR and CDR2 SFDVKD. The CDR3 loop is CATSGLAGPHNEQFF. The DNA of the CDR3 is TGTGCCACCAGTGGCCTAGCGGGGCCCCACAATGAGCAGTTCTTC.

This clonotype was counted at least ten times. This chain's CDR3 is CASSRTGASSYEQYV. CDR3 bases: TGTGCCAGCAGCCGGACAGGGGCGAGCTCCTACGAGCAGTACGTC. The rearrangement links TRBV3-1 to TRBJ2-7; 9 positions agree with TRBD1. Per the germline V gene, CDR1 is LGHDT and CDR2 is YNNKEL (reference sequence). With 4 bases clipped from V and 0 bases from J, the junction kept 4 bases outside the gene matches. The CDR3 extends over 15 amino acids.

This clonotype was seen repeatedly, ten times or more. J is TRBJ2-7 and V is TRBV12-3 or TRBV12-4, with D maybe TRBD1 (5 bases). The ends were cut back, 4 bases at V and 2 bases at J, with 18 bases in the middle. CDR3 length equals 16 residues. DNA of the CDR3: TGTGCCAGCAGTTCCCCCCCCTACAGGTCGCCCTACGAGCAGTACTTC. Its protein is CASSSPPYRSPYEQYF.

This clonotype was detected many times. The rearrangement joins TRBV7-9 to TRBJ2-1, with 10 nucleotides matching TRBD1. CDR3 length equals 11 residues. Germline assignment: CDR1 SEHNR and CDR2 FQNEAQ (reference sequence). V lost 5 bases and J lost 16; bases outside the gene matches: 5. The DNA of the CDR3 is TGTGCCAGCAGCATGGACAGGGGGGGTTTCTTC. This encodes CASSMDRGGFF.

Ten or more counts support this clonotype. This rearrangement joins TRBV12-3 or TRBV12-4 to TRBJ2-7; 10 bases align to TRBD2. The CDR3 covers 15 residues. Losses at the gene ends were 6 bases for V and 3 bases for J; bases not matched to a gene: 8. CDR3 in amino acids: CASSRRLAGIYEQYF. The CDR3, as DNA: TGTGCCAGCAGCCGAAGACTAGCGGGCATCTACGAGCAGTACTTC.

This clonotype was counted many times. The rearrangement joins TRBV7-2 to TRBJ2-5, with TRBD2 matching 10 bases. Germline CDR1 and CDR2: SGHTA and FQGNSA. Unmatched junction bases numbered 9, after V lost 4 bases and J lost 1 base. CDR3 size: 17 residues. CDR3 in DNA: TGTGCCAGCAGCTCGCCTAGCGGGAGCCGAGGCCAAGAGACCCAGTACTTC. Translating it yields CASSSPSGSRGQETQYF.

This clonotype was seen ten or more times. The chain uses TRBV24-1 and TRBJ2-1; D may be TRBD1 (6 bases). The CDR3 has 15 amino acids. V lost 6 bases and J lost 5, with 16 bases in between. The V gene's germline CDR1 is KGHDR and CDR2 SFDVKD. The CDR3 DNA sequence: TGTGCCACCAGTCCTGGGGGCCGGGCTCACAATGAGCAGTTCTTC. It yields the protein CATSPGGRAHNEQFF.

The CDR3 sequence is CASSTTDFRRYF. Here the CDR3 DNA reads TGTGCCAGCAGTACTACGGACTTCAGGCGGTATTTT. The V call is TRBV12-3 or TRBV12-4, the J call TRBJ2-3, with D tentatively TRBD2 (5 bases). The length of the CDR3 is 12 residues. Trimming removed 5 bases at V and 14 bases at J, with 17 bases between.

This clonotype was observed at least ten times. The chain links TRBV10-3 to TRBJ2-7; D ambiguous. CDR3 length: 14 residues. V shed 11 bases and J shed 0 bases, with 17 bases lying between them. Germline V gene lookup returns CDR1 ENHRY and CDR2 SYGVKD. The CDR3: CASVRTGSSYEQYF. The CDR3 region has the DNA TGTGCCTCCGTCCGGACGGGTAGCTCCTACGAGCAGTACTTC.

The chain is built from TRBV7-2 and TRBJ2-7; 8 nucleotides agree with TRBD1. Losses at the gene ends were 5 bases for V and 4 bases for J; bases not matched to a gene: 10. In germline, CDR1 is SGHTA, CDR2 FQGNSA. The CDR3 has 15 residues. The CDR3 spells CASSQSPDRAYEQYV. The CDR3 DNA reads TGTGCCAGCAGCCAGTCGCCGGACAGGGCTTACGAGCAGTACGTC.

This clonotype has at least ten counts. CDR3 region: CASTGLAGRGQETQYF. As DNA, the CDR3 is TGCGCCAGCACCGGACTAGCGGGAAGGGGGCAAGAGACCCAGTACTTC. The chain is built from TRBV5-1 and TRBJ2-5; 12 positions agree with TRBD2. Germline V CDR1 and CDR2: SGHRS, YFSETQ. This CDR3 contains 16 residues. Losses at the gene ends were 6 bases for V and 2 bases for J; bases not matched to a gene: 8.

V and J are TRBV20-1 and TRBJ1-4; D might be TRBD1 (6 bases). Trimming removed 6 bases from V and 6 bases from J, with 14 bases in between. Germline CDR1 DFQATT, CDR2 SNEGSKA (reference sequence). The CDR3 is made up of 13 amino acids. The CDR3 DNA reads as TGCAGTGCCACGGACAGCGGGGATGAAAAACTGTTTTTT. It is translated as CSATDSGDEKLFF.

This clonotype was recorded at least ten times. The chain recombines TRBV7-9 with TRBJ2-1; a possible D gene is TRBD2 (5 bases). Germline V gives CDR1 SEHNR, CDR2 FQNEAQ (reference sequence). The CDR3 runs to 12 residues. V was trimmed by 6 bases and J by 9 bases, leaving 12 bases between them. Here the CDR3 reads CASSHTRAEQFF. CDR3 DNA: TGTGCCAGCAGTCATACTAGAGCTGAGCAGTTCTTC.

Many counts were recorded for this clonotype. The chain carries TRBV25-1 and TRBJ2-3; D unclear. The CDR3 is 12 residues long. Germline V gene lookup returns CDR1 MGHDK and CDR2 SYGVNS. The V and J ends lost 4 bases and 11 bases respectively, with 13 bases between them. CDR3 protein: CASSVGGIGQYF. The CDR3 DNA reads TGTGCCAGCAGTGTCGGCGGAATCGGGCAGTATTTT.

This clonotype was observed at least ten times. This CDR3 is CASSPREGRNQPQHF. CDR3 bases: TGTGCCAGCAGCCCGCGGGAGGGGCGAAATCAGCCCCAGCATTTT. V and J are TRBV5-6 and TRBJ1-5; D is possibly TRBD1 (5 bases). The CDR3 has 15 amino acids. Germline assignment: CDR1 SGHDT and CDR2 YYEEEE. Trimming took off 4 bases at V and 4 bases at J, with 15 bases between the two ends.

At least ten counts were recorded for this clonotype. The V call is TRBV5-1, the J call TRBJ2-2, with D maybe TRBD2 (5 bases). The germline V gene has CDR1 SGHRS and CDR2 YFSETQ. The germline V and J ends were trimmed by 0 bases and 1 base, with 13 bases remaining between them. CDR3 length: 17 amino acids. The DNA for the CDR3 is TGCGCCAGCAGCTTGGGCCGTAGAGAGGGGAACACCGGGGAGCTGTTTTTT. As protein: CASSLGRREGNTGELFF.

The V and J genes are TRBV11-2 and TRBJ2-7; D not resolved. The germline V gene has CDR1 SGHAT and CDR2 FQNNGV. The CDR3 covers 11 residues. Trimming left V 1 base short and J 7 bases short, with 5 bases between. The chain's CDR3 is CASSLGSEQYF. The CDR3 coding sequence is TGTGCCAGCAGCTTAGGATCGGAGCAGTACTTC.

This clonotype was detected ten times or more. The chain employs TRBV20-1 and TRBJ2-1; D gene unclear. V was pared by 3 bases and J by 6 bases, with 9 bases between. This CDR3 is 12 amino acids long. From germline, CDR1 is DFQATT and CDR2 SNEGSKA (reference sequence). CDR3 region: CSARTGPNEQFF. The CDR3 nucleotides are TGCAGTGCTAGGACTGGCCCCAATGAGCAGTTCTTC.

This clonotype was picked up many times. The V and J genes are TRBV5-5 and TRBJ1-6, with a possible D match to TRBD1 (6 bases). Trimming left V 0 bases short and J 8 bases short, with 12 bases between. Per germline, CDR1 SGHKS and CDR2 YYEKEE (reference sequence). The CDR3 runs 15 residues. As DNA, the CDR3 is TGTGCCAGCAGCTTGGCAGGACAGTCATATTCACCCCTCCACTTT. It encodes CASSLAGQSYSPLHF.

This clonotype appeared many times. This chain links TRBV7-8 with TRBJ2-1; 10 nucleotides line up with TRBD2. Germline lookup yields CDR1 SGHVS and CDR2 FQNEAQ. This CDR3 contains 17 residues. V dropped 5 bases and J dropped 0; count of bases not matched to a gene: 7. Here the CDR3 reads CASSPRASGSSYNEQFF. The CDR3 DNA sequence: TGTGCCAGCAGCCCCCGGGCTAGCGGGAGCTCCTACAATGAGCAGTTCTTC.